The 32 T cell receptor beta chains below all came from one sample that was sequenced in a study of T cell repertoires in cytomegalovirus infection. TCRdb itself ran the reads through MiXCR, one entry per CDR3 protein. Of about 130,000 distinct CDR3 sequences listed, roughly a quarter were seen once; the top ten hold about 37%. For these TCRs, the target antigens are not known. Sequencing was done on a sample of PBMCs, sequenced either directly or after in vitro stimulation (not recorded which). The receptors were gathered from a human donor in good health (CMV status not recorded). Some clones in this sample may be carry-over from other donors' samples.

In its sample, this clonotype was seen many times. The chain links TRBV7-2 to TRBJ2-3; tentative D call: TRBD2 (6 bases). This CDR3 spans 15 amino acids. CDR1 and CDR2 from the germline V gene are SGHTA and FQGNSA. Trimming took 0 bases from V and 0 from J, leaving 7 bases between them. In DNA form, the CDR3 reads TGTGCCAGCAGCTTAGCGGGGGGAAGCACAGATACGCAGTATTTT. It encodes CASSLAGGSTDTQYF.

This chain joins TRBV6-5 and TRBJ1-2; D not resolved. The CDR3 covers 13 residues. V was clipped by 10 bases and J by 1 base, with 13 bases between them. Germline values: CDR1 MNHEY, CDR2 SVGAGI. This CDR3 reads CATQVTFNYGYTF. The CDR3 DNA reads TGTGCCACCCAGGTTACCTTTAACTATGGCTACACCTTC.

Ten or more counts support this clonotype. The rearrangement joins TRBV6-5 to TRBJ2-5; D is uncertain. Looked up from germline, CDR1 is MNHEY and CDR2 is SVGAGI. The V end lost 6 bases, the J end lost 2 bases, and 7 bases lay between the germline ends. This CDR3 has 12 residues. The CDR3 loop is CASRGIQETQYF. The CDR3 coding sequence is TGTGCCAGCAGGGGTATACAAGAGACCCAGTACTTC.

The V gene is TRBV10-3, the J gene TRBJ2-3; 14 positions match TRBD2. The germline V gene encodes CDR1 ENHRY and CDR2 SYGVKD. The CDR3 has 14 residues. V trimming: 10 bases; J trimming: 3 bases; junction bases outside the gene matches: 3. Here the CDR3 DNA reads TGTGCCACCGGGACTAGCGGGAGAACAGATACGCAGTATTTT. It is translated as CATGTSGRTDTQYF.

In its sample, this clonotype was seen many times. The chain carries TRBV7-2 and TRBJ2-3; maybe TRBD1 (6 bases). The germline gives CDR1 SGHTA, CDR2 FQGNSA. Trimming took 5 bases from V and 4 from J, leaving 16 bases between them. The CDR3 contains 15 residues. CDR3 loop: CASSVTGKSPDTQYF. CDR3 bases: TGTGCCAGCAGCGTTACAGGGAAGTCTCCAGATACGCAGTATTTT.

This clonotype was counted between two and nine times. The chain joins TRBV27 to TRBJ1-2; possibly TRBD1 for D (5 bases). The ends were cut back, 5 bases at V and 3 bases at J, with 19 bases in the middle. Germline assignment: CDR1 MNHEY and CDR2 SMNVEV (reference sequence). CDR3 length: 16 residues. CDR3 in amino acids: CASSRLLPRGDYGYTF. CDR3 nucleotides: TGTGCCAGCAGTCGCCTGCTCCCTCGAGGGGACTATGGCTACACCTTC.

This clonotype showed up many times. The chain joins TRBV7-2 to TRBJ2-1; TRBD2 aligns across 8 bases. CDR3 length: 14 amino acids. Germline CDR1 SGHTA, CDR2 FQGNSA. V gave up 6 bases and J gave up 2 bases; unmatched junction bases: 3. As DNA, the CDR3 is TGTGCCAGCAGGCGCGGGAGGCCCTACAATGAGCAGTTCTTC. Its protein is CASRRGRPYNEQFF.

This clonotype turned up a few times. The chain links TRBV15 to TRBJ1-2, with TRBD1 matching 7 bases. The J segment lost 5 bases and the V segment lost 1 base, leaving 16 bases of the junction unmatched. The germline V gene has CDR1 LNHNV and CDR2 YYDKDF (reference sequence). The CDR3 runs 18 residues. The CDR3 region has the DNA TGTGCCACCAGCAGAGGATTCAACCAGGGGGGGAATCTTTATGGCTACACCTTC. This sequence encodes CATSRGFNQGGNLYGYTF.

This clonotype occurred many times. The rearrangement uses TRBV28 and TRBJ1-2, with unresolved D. Trimming removed 5 bases from V and 7 bases from J, with 23 bases in between. The germline V gene encodes CDR1 MDHEN and CDR2 SYDVKM. CDR3 length equals 16 residues. CDR3 DNA sequence: TGTGCCAGCAGTCCAACACGCCCGGCGGGCTCTAGTGGCTACACCTTC. It codes for CASSPTRPAGSSGYTF.

V is TRBV7-2 and J is TRBJ2-2, with D possibly matching TRBD2 (6 bases). This CDR3 contains 15 residues. Germline lookup yields CDR1 SGHTA and CDR2 FQGNSA. V shed 5 bases and J shed 2 bases, with 12 bases lying between them. CDR3 DNA: TGTGCCAGCAGCCGGGGGAGCCTAAACACCGGGGAGCTGTTTTTT. This translates into CASSRGSLNTGELFF.

The V call is TRBV20-1, the J call TRBJ2-1; 7 bases line up with TRBD1. CDR3 size: 16 residues. J lost 4 bases, V lost 1 base, and 10 bases had no gene match. Per the germline V gene, CDR1 is DFQATT and CDR2 is SNEGSKA (reference sequence). The CDR3 nucleotides read TGCAGTGCTAGAGTAAAGGGCCAGGGGGATTACAATGAGCAGTTCTTC. Translation gives CSARVKGQGDYNEQFF.

Only a few counts were recorded for this clonotype. The chain employs TRBV12-3 or TRBV12-4 and TRBJ2-7; 8 bases are a match to TRBD1. V lost 5 bases and J lost 0; bases outside the gene matches: 6. The CDR3 runs to 15 residues. In DNA, the CDR3 is TGTGCCAGCAGTCCCGGACAGGGAAACTCCTACGAGCAGTACTTC. Its translation is CASSPGQGNSYEQYF.

This clonotype was picked up many times. The chain is built from TRBV7-2 and TRBJ2-1; D not resolved. The CDR3 totals 12 residues. Germline V lookup: CDR1 SGHTA, CDR2 FQGNSA. The V end lost 7 bases, the J end lost 4 bases, and 8 bases lay between the germline ends. The CDR3 loop is CASTRTYNEQFF. In DNA form, the CDR3 reads TGTGCCAGCACCCGAACATACAATGAGCAGTTCTTC.

In this sample, this clonotype turned up a few times. This sequence joins TRBV6-2 or TRBV6-3 and TRBJ2-7, with 12 positions matching TRBD2. The CDR3 runs to 15 residues. CDR1 MNHEY and CDR2 SVGEGT come from the germline V gene. V lost 2 bases, J lost 4 bases, and 3 bases stayed unmatched. In DNA, the CDR3 is TGTGCCAGCAGTTACGGGGGACTAGCGGGTTACGAGCAGTACTTC. This codes for CASSYGGLAGYEQYF.

The rearrangement links TRBV5-1 to TRBJ2-2; 9 bases fit TRBD2. This CDR3 spans 16 amino acids. Germline V gene lookup returns CDR1 SGHRS and CDR2 YFSETQ. The V gene end was trimmed by 0 bases and the J gene end by 7 bases; junction bases not matched to a gene: 7. The CDR3 reads CASSLASGAGGGELFF. The CDR3 bases are TGCGCCAGCAGCTTGGCTAGCGGGGCCGGAGGCGGGGAGCTGTTTTTT.

This clonotype has a single count. The rearrangement links TRBV6-5 to TRBJ2-1; weak D call: TRBD2 (5 bases). This CDR3 comprises 14 residues. Trimming removed 2 bases from V and 3 bases from J, with 8 bases in between. The germline CDR1 and CDR2 sequences are MNHEY and SVGAGI. The CDR3, as DNA: TGTGCCAGCAGTTACCAAGGAGGCTACAATGAGCAGTTCTTC. Translated: CASSYQGGYNEQFF.

This clonotype turned up a few times. V is TRBV7-2 and J is TRBJ2-7; perhaps TRBD2 as D (6 bases). This CDR3 is built from 12 residues. From germline, CDR1 is SGHTA and CDR2 FQGNSA. Trimming removed 5 bases from V and 6 bases from J, with 11 bases in between. This CDR3 is CASSLGGGEQYF. For the CDR3, the DNA is TGTGCCAGCAGCCTGGGAGGAGGCGAGCAGTACTTC.

The gene calls are TRBV7-3 and TRBJ2-5, with a possible D match to TRBD2 (6 bases). Deletions cut 1 base from V and 3 bases from J, with 9 bases between. The CDR3 runs to 14 residues. Per the germline V gene, CDR1 is SGHTA and CDR2 is FQGTGA. The CDR3 DNA reads TGTGCCAGCAGCTTAATGGGCGGGAAAGAGACCCAGTACTTC. Its translation is CASSLMGGKETQYF.

The gene calls are TRBV29-1 and TRBJ1-2; D is ambiguous. The CDR3 contains 9 residues. Trimming took 4 bases from V and 7 from J, leaving 4 bases between them. Germline lookup yields CDR1 SQVTM and CDR2 ANQGSEA. The CDR3 here is CSVGSGYTF. The CDR3 DNA is TGCAGCGTTGGCTCTGGCTACACCTTC.

The chain couples TRBV7-2 to TRBJ2-2; 9 bases fit TRBD2. Germline trimming cut 6 bases from V and 4 bases from J; bases unmatched to any gene: 3. This CDR3 is 14 amino acids long. CDR1 and CDR2 from the germline V gene are SGHTA and FQGNSA. The CDR3 region is CASRLAGPTGELFF. The CDR3 coding sequence is TGTGCCAGCAGACTAGCGGGCCCCACCGGGGAGCTGTTTTTT. Drawing the rest from reference TRBV7-2 and TRBJ2-2, the complete variable domain is GAGVSQSPSNKVTEKGKDVELRCDPISGHTALYWYRQSLGQGLEFLIYFQGNSAPDKSGLPSDRFSAERTGGSVSTLTIQRTQQEDSAVYLCASRLAGPTGELFFGEGSRLTVL.

This clonotype was picked up many times. The chain is built from TRBV7-3 and TRBJ2-1; 13 positions agree with TRBD2. The CDR3 is 18 residues long. The germline V gene encodes CDR1 SGHTA and CDR2 FQGTGA. J was trimmed by 1 base and V by 5 bases; bases with no gene match: 8. The CDR3 DNA reads as TGTGCCAGCAGCCCTCAAAGGACTAGCGGGGGTTCCTACAATGAGCAGTTCTTC. Its protein product is CASSPQRTSGGSYNEQFF.

There are a few counts of this clonotype. The chain employs TRBV6-2 or TRBV6-3 and TRBJ2-5; TRBD1 matches 10 bases. The germline gives CDR1 MNHEY, CDR2 SVGEGT. J was trimmed by 5 bases and V by 2 bases; bases with no gene match: 5. The CDR3 loop spans 15 amino acids. The CDR3 sequence is CASSYETGGGETQYF. The CDR3 DNA is TGTGCCAGCAGTTACGAGACAGGGGGCGGCGAGACCCAGTACTTC.

The V call is TRBV12-3 or TRBV12-4, the J call TRBJ2-5; no clear D. CDR3 length: 14 residues. V was trimmed by 3 bases and J by 1 base, leaving 9 bases between them. CDR3 protein: CASSFGRLQETQYF. The CDR3, as DNA: TGTGCCAGCAGTTTTGGTCGGCTCCAAGAGACCCAGTACTTC.

The CDR3 is CASLAYIAYEQYF. The CDR3 nucleotides read TGTGCCAGCCTTGCTTACATTGCCTACGAGCAGTACTTC. The genes are TRBV2 and TRBJ2-7; D gene unclear. The CDR3 consists of 13 residues. Trimming cost V 8 bases and J 2 bases, with 13 bases left between them. Germline CDR1 is SNHLY and CDR2 is FYNNEI. Drawing the rest from reference TRBV2 and TRBJ2-7, the complete variable domain is EPEVTQTPSHQVTQMGQEVILRCVPISNHLYFYWYRQILGQKVEFLVSFYNNEISEKSEIFDDQFSVERPDGSNFTLKIRSTKLEDSAMYFCASLAYIAYEQYFGPGTRLTVT.

The rearrangement joins TRBV20-1 to TRBJ1-5, with D perhaps matching TRBD1 (6 bases). The V gene lost 2 bases and the J gene lost 2 bases, with 13 bases spanning the gap. CDR3 length: 15 amino acids. CDR1 is DFQATT and CDR2 is SNEGSKA in the germline V gene (reference sequence). This CDR3 is CSARSQGRGNQPQHF. The CDR3 DNA follows: TGCAGTGCTAGATCACAGGGTAGGGGCAATCAGCCCCAGCATTTT.

This rearrangement joins TRBV19 to TRBJ1-1; D gene ambiguous. This CDR3 comprises 15 residues. Trimming took 0 bases from V and 0 from J, leaving 8 bases between them. The V gene's germline CDR1 is LNHDA and CDR2 SQIVND (reference sequence). The CDR3 DNA follows: TGTGCCAGTAGTATAGAACACGGATTGAACACTGAAGCTTTCTTT. This sequence encodes CASSIEHGLNTEAFF.

This clonotype has just a few counts. V usage is TRBV7-3 and J usage is TRBJ2-1, with 8 bases identical to TRBD2. Germline CDR1 SGHTA, CDR2 FQGTGA. Trimming at V came to 6 bases and at J to 10 bases, leaving 11 bases not matched to a gene. The CDR3 is made up of 14 amino acids. The CDR3 loop reads CASSPGAGGGEQFF. The CDR3, as DNA: TGTGCCAGCAGTCCAGGGGCCGGGGGGGGGGAGCAGTTCTTC.

The chain uses TRBV20-1 and TRBJ2-5, with 11 bases aligning to TRBD1. Germline V gives CDR1 DFQATT, CDR2 SNEGSKA (reference sequence). The CDR3 has 14 amino acids. V was clipped by 1 base and J by 5 bases; unmatched bases: 3. The CDR3 spells CSARGTGGRETQYF. The CDR3, as DNA: TGCAGTGCTAGAGGGACAGGGGGCAGGGAGACCCAGTACTTC.

The chain joins TRBV7-8 to TRBJ2-1; D tentatively reads TRBD1 or TRBD2 (5 bases each). V lost 1 base, J lost 13 bases, and 14 bases lay in between. This CDR3 region has 13 residues. Germline V CDR1 and CDR2: SGHVS, FQNEAQ. The CDR3 protein is CASSLDRDHIQFF. The CDR3, as DNA: TGTGCCAGCAGCTTAGACCGGGACCATATTCAGTTCTTC.

This clonotype occurred many times. The chain uses TRBV6-1 and TRBJ2-7; 7 nucleotides agree with TRBD1. J was trimmed by 3 bases and V by 4 bases; bases with no gene match: 6. In germline, CDR1 is MNHNS, CDR2 SASEGT. This CDR3 spans 14 amino acids. The CDR3 reads CASSATGQSYEQYV. CDR3 DNA: TGTGCCAGCAGTGCAACGGGACAGAGCTACGAGCAGTACGTC.

This clonotype was seen a few times. The chain uses TRBV7-9 and TRBJ1-5; perhaps TRBD1 as D (6 bases). The ends were cut back, 1 base at V and 0 bases at J, with 16 bases in the middle. Looked up from germline, CDR1 is SEHNR and CDR2 is FQNEAQ (reference sequence). The CDR3 runs 18 residues. Here the CDR3 DNA reads TGTGCCAGCAGCTTAGTTCAGGGGCTCGCTCTTAGCAATCAGCCCCAGCATTTT. It specifies CASSLVQGLALSNQPQHF.

The chain is built from TRBV6-5 and TRBJ2-7; 11 positions match TRBD2. The CDR3 is 15 residues long. V was clipped by 7 bases and J by 5 bases; unmatched bases: 10. The germline CDR1 and CDR2 sequences are MNHEY and SVGAGI. CDR3 protein: CASKMLAGGAHEQYF. CDR3 nucleotides: TGTGCCAGCAAGATGCTAGCGGGAGGAGCTCACGAGCAGTACTTC.